This TCR beta chain was captured by sequencing in a study of blood T cell repertoires in COVID-19. Clones were read by immunoSEQ multiplex PCR, and TCRdb kept only the in-frame ones, dropping some. The sample lists more than 250,000 clones, 85% to 90% occurring once. Researchers sorted participants into cohorts using their self-reported clinical history. The sequence derives from a woman younger than 35 with acute COVID-19. Sequenced sample: PBMCs or T cells enriched from blood (not recorded which).

The CDR3 nucleotides are TGCGCCAGCAGCCAAGGAGTCCGACAGGGTACCGGGGCCAACGTCCTGACTTTC. It specifies CASSQGVRQGTGANVLTF. This rearrangement joins TRBV4-1 to TRBJ2-6, with 7 bases lining up with TRBD1. Unmatched junction bases numbered 10, after V lost 1 base and J lost 4 bases. The CDR3 loop spans 18 amino acids. Germline CDR1 reads MGHRA; CDR2 reads YSYEKL.